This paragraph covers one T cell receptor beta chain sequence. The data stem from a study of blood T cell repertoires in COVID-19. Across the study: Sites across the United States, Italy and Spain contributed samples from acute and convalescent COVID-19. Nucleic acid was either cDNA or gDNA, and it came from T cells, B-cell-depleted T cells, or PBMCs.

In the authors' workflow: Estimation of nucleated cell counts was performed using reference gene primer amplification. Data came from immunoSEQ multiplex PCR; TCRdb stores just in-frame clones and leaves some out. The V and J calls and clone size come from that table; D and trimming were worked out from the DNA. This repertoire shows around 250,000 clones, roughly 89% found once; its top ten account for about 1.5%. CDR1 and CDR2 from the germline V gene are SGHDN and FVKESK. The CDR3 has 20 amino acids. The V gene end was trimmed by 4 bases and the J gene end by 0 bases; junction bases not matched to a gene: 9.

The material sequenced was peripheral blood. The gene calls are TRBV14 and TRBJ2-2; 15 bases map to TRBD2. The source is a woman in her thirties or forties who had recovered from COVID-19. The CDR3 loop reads CASSPFPGLAGGTNTGELFF. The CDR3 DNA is TGTGCCAGCAGCCCGTTTCCGGGACTAGCGGGGGGAACGAACACCGGGGAGCTGTTTTTT.